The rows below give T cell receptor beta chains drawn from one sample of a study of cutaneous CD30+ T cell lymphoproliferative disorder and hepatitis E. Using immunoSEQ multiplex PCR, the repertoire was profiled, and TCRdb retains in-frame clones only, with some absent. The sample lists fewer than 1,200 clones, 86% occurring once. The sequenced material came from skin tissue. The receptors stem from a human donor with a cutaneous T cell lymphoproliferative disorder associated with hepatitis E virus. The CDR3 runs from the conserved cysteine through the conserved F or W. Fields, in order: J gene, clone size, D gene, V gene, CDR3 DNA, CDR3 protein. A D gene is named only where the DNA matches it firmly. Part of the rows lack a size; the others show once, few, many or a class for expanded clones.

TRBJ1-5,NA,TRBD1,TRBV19,TGTGCCAGTAGTATAGAAGTAGGGGGGACAGGGCAGCCCCAGCATTTT,CASSIEVGGTGQPQHF
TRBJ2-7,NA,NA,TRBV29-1,TGCAGCGTTGAAGCGGACAACGAGCAGTACTTC,CSVEADNEQYF
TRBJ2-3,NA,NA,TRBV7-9,TGTGCCAGCAGCCCCCGGGGGACCCCCGGTACGCAGTATTTT,CASSPRGTPGTQYF
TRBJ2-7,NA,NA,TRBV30,TGTGCCTGGCGGGCCAGAGGCACCCCCTACGAGCAGTACTTC,CAWRARGTPYEQYF
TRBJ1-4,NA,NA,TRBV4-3,TGCGCCAGCAGCCAAGACAATGGTAGAGCAAAACTGTTTTTT,CASSQDNGRAKLFF
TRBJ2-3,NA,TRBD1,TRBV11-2,TGTGCCAGCAGCTTAGAGAACGGCAGGGGGCGGTGGGATACGCAGTATTTT,CASSLENGRGRWDTQYF
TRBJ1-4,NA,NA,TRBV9,TGTGCCAGCAGCGTAGAGGGGGCAACTAATGAAAAACTGTTTTTT,CASSVEGATNEKLFF
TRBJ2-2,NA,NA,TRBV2,TGTGCCAGCAGTGATACCTCACAGGAGAAGGGGGAGCTGTTTTTT,CASSDTSQEKGELFF
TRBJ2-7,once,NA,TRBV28,TGTGCCAGCAGGACTCAACCCGAAGGGGCGGGACGCCCCGCCGAGCAGTACTTC,CASRTQPEGAGRPAEQYF
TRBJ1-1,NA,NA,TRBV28,TGTGCCATAAGAGGGGTGTACGAAGCTTTCTTT,CAIRGVYEAFF